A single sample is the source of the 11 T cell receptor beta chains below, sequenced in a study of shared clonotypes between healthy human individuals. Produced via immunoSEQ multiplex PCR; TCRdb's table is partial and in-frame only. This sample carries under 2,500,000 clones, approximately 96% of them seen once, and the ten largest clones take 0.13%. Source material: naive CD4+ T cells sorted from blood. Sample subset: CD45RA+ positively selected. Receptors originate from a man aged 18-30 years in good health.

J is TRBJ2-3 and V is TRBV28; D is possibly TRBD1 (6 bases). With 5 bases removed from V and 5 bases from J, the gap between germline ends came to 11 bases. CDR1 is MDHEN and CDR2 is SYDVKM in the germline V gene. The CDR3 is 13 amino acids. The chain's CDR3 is CASSGGGLDTQYF. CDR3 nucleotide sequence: TGTGCCAGCAGTGGTGGGGGCTTAGATACGCAGTATTTT.

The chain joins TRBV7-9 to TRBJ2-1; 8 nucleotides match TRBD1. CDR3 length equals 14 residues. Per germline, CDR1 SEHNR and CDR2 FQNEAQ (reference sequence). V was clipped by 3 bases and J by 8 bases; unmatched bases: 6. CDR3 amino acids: CASSFRTGIDEQFF. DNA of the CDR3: TGTGCCAGCAGCTTTAGGACAGGGATCGATGAGCAGTTCTTC.

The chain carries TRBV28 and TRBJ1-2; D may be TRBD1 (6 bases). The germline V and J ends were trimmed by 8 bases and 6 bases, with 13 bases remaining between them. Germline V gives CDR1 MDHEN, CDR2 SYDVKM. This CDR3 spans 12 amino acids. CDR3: CASGQGIDGYTF. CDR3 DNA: TGTGCCAGCGGCCAGGGGATAGATGGCTACACCTTC.

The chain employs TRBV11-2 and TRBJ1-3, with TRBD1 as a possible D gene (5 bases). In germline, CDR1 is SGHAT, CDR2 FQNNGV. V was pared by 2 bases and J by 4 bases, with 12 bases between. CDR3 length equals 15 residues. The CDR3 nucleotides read TGTGCCAGCAGCTTACCGGGGCGGCCAGGAAACACCATATATTTT. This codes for CASSLPGRPGNTIYF.

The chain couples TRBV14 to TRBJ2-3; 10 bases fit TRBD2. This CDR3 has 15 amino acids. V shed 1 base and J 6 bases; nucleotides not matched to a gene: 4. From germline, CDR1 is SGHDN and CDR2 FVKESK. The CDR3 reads CASSQALAGVDTQYF. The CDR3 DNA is TGTGCCAGCAGCCAAGCCCTAGCGGGAGTTGATACGCAGTATTTT.

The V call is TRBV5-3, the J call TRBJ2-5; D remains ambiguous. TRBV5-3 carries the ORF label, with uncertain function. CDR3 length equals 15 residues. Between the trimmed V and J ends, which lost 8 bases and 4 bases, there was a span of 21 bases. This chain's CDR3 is CASSQDNPMGETQYF. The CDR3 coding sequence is TGTGCCAGCAGCCAAGATAACCCCATGGGAGAGACCCAGTACTTC.

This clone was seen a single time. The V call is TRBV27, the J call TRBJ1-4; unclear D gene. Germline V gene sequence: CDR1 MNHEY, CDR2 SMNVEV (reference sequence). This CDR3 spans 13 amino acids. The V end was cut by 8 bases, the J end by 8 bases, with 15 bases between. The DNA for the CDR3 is TGTGCCAGCGCCACGGCGGGGAGGGAAAAACTGTTTTTT. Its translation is CASATAGREKLFF.

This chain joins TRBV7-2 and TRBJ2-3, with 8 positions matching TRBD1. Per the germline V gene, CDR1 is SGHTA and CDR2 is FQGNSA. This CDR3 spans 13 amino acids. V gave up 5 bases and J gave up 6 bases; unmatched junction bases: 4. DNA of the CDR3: TGTGCCAGCAGCGTTAACAGGGGGGATACGCAGTATTTT. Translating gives CASSVNRGDTQYF.

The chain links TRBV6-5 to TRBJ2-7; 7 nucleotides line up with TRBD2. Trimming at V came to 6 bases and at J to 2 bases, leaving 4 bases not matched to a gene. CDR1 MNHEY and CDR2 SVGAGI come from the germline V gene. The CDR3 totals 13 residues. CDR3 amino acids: CASSLGTTYEQYF. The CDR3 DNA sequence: TGTGCCAGCAGCTTAGGGACTACCTACGAGCAGTACTTC.

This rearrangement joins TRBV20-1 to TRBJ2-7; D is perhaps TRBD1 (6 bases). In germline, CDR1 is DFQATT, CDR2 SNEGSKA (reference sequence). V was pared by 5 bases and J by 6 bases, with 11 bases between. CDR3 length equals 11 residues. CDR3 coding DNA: TGCAGTGCTGTAACAGGGCTCGAGCAGTACTTC. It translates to CSAVTGLEQYF.

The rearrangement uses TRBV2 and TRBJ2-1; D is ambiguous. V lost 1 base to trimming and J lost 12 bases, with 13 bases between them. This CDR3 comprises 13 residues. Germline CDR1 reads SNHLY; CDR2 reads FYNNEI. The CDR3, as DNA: TGTGCCAGCAGTGAAGAGTTATTTACTCCGCAGTTCTTC. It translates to CASSEELFTPQFF.